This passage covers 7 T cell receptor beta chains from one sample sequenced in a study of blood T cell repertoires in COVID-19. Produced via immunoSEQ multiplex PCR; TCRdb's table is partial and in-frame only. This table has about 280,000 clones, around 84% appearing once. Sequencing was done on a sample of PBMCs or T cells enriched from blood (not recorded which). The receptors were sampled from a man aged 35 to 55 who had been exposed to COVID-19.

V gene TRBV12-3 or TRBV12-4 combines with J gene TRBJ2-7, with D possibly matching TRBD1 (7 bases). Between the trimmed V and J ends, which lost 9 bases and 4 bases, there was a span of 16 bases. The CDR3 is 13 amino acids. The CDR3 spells CASTSTGRYEQYF. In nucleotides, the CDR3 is TGTGCCAGTACTTCGACAGGGAGGTACGAGCAGTACTTC.

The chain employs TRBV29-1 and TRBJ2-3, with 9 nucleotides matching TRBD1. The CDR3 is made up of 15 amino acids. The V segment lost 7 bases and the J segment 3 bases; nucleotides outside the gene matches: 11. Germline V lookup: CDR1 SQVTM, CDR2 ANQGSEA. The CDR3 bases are TGCAGCGCGAATGGACAGGGGATAAGTACAGATACGCAGTATTTT. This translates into CSANGQGISTDTQYF.

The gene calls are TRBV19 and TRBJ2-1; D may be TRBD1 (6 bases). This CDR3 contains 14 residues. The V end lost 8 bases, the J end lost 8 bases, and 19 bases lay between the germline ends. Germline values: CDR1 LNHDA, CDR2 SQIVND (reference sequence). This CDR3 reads CASGGTGWGYEQFF. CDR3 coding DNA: TGTGCCAGTGGTGGCACAGGGTGGGGTTATGAGCAGTTCTTC.

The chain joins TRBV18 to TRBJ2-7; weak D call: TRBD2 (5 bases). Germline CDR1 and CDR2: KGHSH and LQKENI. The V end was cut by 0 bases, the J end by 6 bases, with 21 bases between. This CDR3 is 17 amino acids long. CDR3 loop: CASSPPDPGTGFSEQYF. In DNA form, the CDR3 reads TGTGCCAGCTCACCACCTGATCCGGGCACGGGGTTCTCCGAGCAGTACTTC. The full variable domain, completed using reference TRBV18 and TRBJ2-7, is NAGVMQNPRHLVRRRGQEARLRCSPMKGHSHVYWYRQLPEEGLKFMVYLQKENIIDESGMPKERFSAEFPKEGPSILRIQQVVRGDSAAYFCASSPPDPGTGFSEQYFGPGTRLTVT.

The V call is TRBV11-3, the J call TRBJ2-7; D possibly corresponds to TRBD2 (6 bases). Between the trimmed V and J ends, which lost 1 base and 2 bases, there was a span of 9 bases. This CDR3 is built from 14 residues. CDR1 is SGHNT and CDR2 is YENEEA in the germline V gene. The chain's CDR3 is CASSLVGGTYEQYF. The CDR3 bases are TGTGCCAGCAGCTTAGTTGGCGGGACCTACGAGCAGTACTTC. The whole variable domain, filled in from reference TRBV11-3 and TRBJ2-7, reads EAGVVQSPRYKIIEKKQPVAFWCNPISGHNTLYWYLQNLGQGPELLIRYENEEAVDDSQLPKDRFSAERLKGVDSTLKIQPAELGDSAVYLCASSLVGGTYEQYFGPGTRLTVT.

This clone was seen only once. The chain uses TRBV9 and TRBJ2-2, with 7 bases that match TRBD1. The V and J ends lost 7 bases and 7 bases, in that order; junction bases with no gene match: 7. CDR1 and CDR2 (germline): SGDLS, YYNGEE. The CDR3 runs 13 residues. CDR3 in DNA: TGTGCCAGCCAGAGGGGGCCGGGCGGGGAGCTGTTTTTT. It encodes CASQRGPGGELFF.

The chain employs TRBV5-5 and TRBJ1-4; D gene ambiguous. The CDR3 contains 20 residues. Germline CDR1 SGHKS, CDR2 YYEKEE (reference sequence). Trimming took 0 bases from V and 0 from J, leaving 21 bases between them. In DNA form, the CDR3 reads TGTGCCAGCAGCTTGGTATTGTGGCCAGCGCCTTCCCCAACTAATGAAAAACTGTTTTTT. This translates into CASSLVLWPAPSPTNEKLFF. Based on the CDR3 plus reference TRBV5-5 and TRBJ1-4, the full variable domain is DAGVTQSPTHLIKTRGQQVTLRCSPISGHKSVSWYQQVLGQGPQFIFQYYEKEERGRGNFPDRFSARQFPNYSSELNVNALLLGDSALYLCASSLVLWPAPSPTNEKLFFGSGTQLSVL.